The 21 T cell receptor beta chains reported below all come from one sample, sequenced in a study of shared clonotypes between healthy human individuals (dated by TCRdb to 2018 to 2021). Receptor libraries were prepared by the immunoSEQ multiplex PCR assay. The source is immuneACCESS, and TCRdb retained only in-frame sequences with V and J called. Part of the clones is not carried over; for the studies checked, unresolved V genes explain less than half of this, and the remainder is unexplained. The table for this sample lists roughly 550,000 clones; around 95% of them were counted only once. The top ten constitute over 0.09% of the sample. For the CD8 naive samples, CD45RO-negative cells were positively selected for CCR7, yielding a CD45RA+CCR7+ population from which TemRA cells were excluded. Sequenced sample: naive CD8+ T cells sorted from blood. Explained via the paper, the cell subset or site label denotes: CD45RA+CCR7+. The receptors stem from a woman aged 25 to 39 in good health.

The genes are TRBV28 and TRBJ2-5; no definite D call. CDR1 MDHEN and CDR2 SYDVKM come from the germline V gene. The CDR3 covers 15 residues. V dropped 4 bases and J dropped 1 base, with 13 bases sitting between them. The CDR3, as DNA: TGTGCCAGCAGTTCCCCCCCCGGAGCCCAAGAGACCCAGTACTTC. Translating it yields CASSSPPGAQETQYF. Based on the CDR3 plus reference TRBV28 and TRBJ2-5, the full variable domain is DVKVTQSSRYLVKRTGEKVFLECVQDMDHENMFWYRQDPGLGLRLIYFSYDVKMKEKGDIPEGYSVSREKKERFSLILESASTNQTSMYLCASSSPPGAQETQYFGPGTRLLVL.

V and J are TRBV7-9 and TRBJ2-3, with D possibly matching TRBD2 (6 bases). Germline V gene lookup returns CDR1 SEHNR and CDR2 FQNEAQ (reference sequence). CDR3 length: 15 residues. V lost 2 bases and J 7 bases, leaving 16 bases between the germline ends. This chain's CDR3 is CASSLTGERTNTQYF. The CDR3 region has the DNA TGTGCCAGCAGCTTAACGGGAGAGCGAACAAATACGCAGTATTTT.

The chain joins TRBV10-1 to TRBJ1-1; 7 nucleotides align to TRBD1. Unmatched junction bases numbered 4, after V lost 10 bases and J lost 8 bases. Germline V gives CDR1 WNHNN, CDR2 SYGVQD (reference sequence). The CDR3 extends over 10 amino acids. The CDR3 DNA is TGCGCCACCCGGGACAGCGAAGCTTTCTTT. This sequence encodes CATRDSEAFF.

This clone has just a few counts. This CDR3 is also generated by other DNA sequences in the sample. The chain links TRBV19 to TRBJ1-1; tentatively, D is TRBD1 (5 bases). Germline loops: CDR1 LNHDA, CDR2 SQIVND (reference sequence). CDR3 length: 13 amino acids. With 3 bases removed from V and 5 bases from J, the gap between germline ends came to 10 bases. The CDR3 spells CASSIQGWTEAFF. In DNA form, the CDR3 reads TGTGCCAGTAGTATTCAGGGTTGGACTGAAGCTTTCTTT.

This chain links TRBV15 with TRBJ1-5; D may be TRBD1 (6 bases). Trimming removed 3 bases at V and 7 bases at J, with 16 bases between. This CDR3 has 15 amino acids. In germline, CDR1 is LNHNV, CDR2 YYDKDF (reference sequence). The CDR3 DNA is TGTGCCACCAGCAGTACACAGGGTCAGTGGCAGCCCCAGCATTTT. Translation gives CATSSTQGQWQPQHF.

The chain couples TRBV9 to TRBJ1-2, with TRBD1 as a possible D gene (6 bases). CDR1 is SGDLS, CDR2 YYNGEE, per germline. The CDR3 is 18 residues long. Trimming took off 3 bases at V and 1 base at J, with 22 bases between the two ends. CDR3 bases: TGTGCCAGCAGCGGCGGGGGCGGCGAGAAGGCCATTAACTATGGCTACACCTTC. Amino acids: CASSGGGGEKAINYGYTF.

The chain recombines TRBV5-6 with TRBJ1-1, with D hard to call. Germline-derived CDR1 and CDR2 are SGHDT and YYEEEE. Trimming left V 1 base short and J 2 bases short, with 6 bases between. There are 13 residues in the CDR3. CDR3 in amino acids: CASSLYRNTEAFF. The DNA of the CDR3 is TGTGCCAGCAGCTTGTACAGAAACACTGAAGCTTTCTTT.

This clone is a singleton in its sample. CDR3 in DNA: TGTGCCAGCAGTCCCCCAGGGGCGCTTTATAGCAATCAGCCCCAGCATTTT. This translates into CASSPPGALYSNQPQHF. V is TRBV27 and J is TRBJ1-5; weak D call: TRBD1 (6 bases). The germline CDR1 and CDR2 sequences are MNHEY and SMNVEV (reference sequence). Trimming pared 5 bases from V and 0 bases from J, leaving 17 bases between. The CDR3 totals 17 residues.

This rearrangement joins TRBV28 to TRBJ2-3, with 10 bases aligning to TRBD2. Germline CDR1 and CDR2: MDHEN and SYDVKM. V shed 2 bases and J 1 base; nucleotides not matched to a gene: 0. This CDR3 has 15 amino acids. CDR3 region: CASSLGLAGTDTQYF. In DNA form, the CDR3 reads TGTGCCAGCAGTTTAGGACTAGCGGGCACAGATACGCAGTATTTT.

This clone was recorded once. The chain employs TRBV4-1 and TRBJ2-7; no definite D call. This CDR3 spans 16 amino acids. Germline lookup yields CDR1 MGHRA and CDR2 YSYEKL. V lost 1 base and J 0 bases, leaving 13 bases between the germline ends. The CDR3 loop is CASSQVYGLASYEQYF. The CDR3 nucleotides read TGCGCCAGCAGCCAAGTGTACGGGTTGGCCTCCTACGAGCAGTACTTC.

There are a few counts of this clone. This chain connects TRBV6-1 to TRBJ1-1, with D unclear. The germline V and J ends were trimmed by 7 bases and 3 bases, with 6 bases remaining between them. Germline CDR1 and CDR2: MNHNS and SASEGT. The length of the CDR3 is 11 residues. For the CDR3, the DNA is TGTGCCAGCATCCACCACACTGAAGCTTTCTTT. As protein: CASIHHTEAFF.

Of note for this clone: The same CDR3 can be traced to other DNA sequences in this sample. The V and J genes are TRBV5-6 and TRBJ2-7; no reliable D call. Trimming shortened V by 2 bases and J by 0 bases, and 9 bases separated the two germline ends. The CDR3 sequence is 14 residues long. Germline V gene lookup returns CDR1 SGHDT and CDR2 YYEEEE. CDR3 in amino acids: CASSLGGSSYEQYF. The CDR3, as DNA: TGTGCCAGCAGCTTAGGTGGCAGCTCCTACGAGCAGTACTTC.

V and J are TRBV13 and TRBJ2-2, with D unresolved. Trimming cost V 5 bases and J 3 bases, with 10 bases left between them. The CDR3 spans 14 residues. Germline CDR1 PRHDT, CDR2 FYEKMQ (reference sequence). CDR3 in amino acids: CASSLLGHTGELFF. The CDR3, as DNA: TGTGCCAGCAGCCTACTGGGCCACACCGGGGAGCTGTTTTTT.

The gene calls are TRBV28 and TRBJ1-1; D is unclear. The CDR3 spans 11 residues. The V gene lost 3 bases and the J gene lost 7 bases, with 6 bases spanning the gap. Germline assignment: CDR1 MDHEN and CDR2 SYDVKM. CDR3 sequence: CASSFLNEAFF. In DNA form, the CDR3 reads TGTGCCAGCAGTTTCCTGAATGAAGCTTTCTTT. Using reference TRBV28 and TRBJ1-1 for the parts outside the CDR3, the full variable domain is DVKVTQSSRYLVKRTGEKVFLECVQDMDHENMFWYRQDPGLGLRLIYFSYDVKMKEKGDIPEGYSVSREKKERFSLILESASTNQTSMYLCASSFLNEAFFGQGTRLTVV.

The chain couples TRBV9 to TRBJ1-1; the D is unclear. V was shortened by 0 bases and J by 0 bases, with 12 bases between the two germline ends. This CDR3 is 16 amino acids long. Germline CDR1 is SGDLS and CDR2 is YYNGEE. The CDR3 DNA follows: TGTGCCAGCAGCGTAGATGGCGAAGGGTTGAACACTGAAGCTTTCTTT. This codes for CASSVDGEGLNTEAFF. Drawing the rest from reference TRBV9 and TRBJ1-1, the complete variable domain is DSGVTQTPKHLITATGQRVTLRCSPRSGDLSVYWYQQSLDQGLQFLIQYYNGEERAKGNILERFSAQQFPDLHSELNLSSLELGDSALYFCASSVDGEGLNTEAFFGQGTRLTVV.

This rearrangement joins TRBV28 to TRBJ2-1; 14 bases line up with TRBD2. The CDR3 is 15 residues long. Germline values: CDR1 MDHEN, CDR2 SYDVKM. The J segment lost 9 bases and the V segment lost 2 bases, leaving 3 bases of the junction unmatched. The CDR3 DNA is TGTGCCAGCAGTTTAAGACTAGCGGGAGGGATTGAGCAGTTCTTC. Its protein is CASSLRLAGGIEQFF.

The chain recombines TRBV27 with TRBJ2-5, with a possible D match to TRBD1 (7 bases). Germline V gives CDR1 MNHEY, CDR2 SMNVEV (reference sequence). There are 14 residues in the CDR3. V was clipped by 1 base and J by 4 bases, with 10 bases between them. The CDR3 spells CASSLLQGGETQYF. CDR3 coding DNA: TGTGCCAGCAGTTTATTGCAGGGGGGAGAGACCCAGTACTTC.

This clone was counted once. V gene TRBV5-6 combines with J gene TRBJ2-1; 11 positions match TRBD2. Germline assignment: CDR1 SGHDT and CDR2 YYEEEE. Germline trimming cut 4 bases from V and 5 bases from J; bases unmatched to any gene: 8. The CDR3 has 16 amino acids. CDR3 DNA: TGTGCCAGCAGCCCCCCTCCGGGACTAGCGGACAATGAGCAGTTCTTC. Translated, it gives CASSPPPGLADNEQFF.

V gene TRBV27 combines with J gene TRBJ2-3; D is ambiguous. From germline, CDR1 is MNHEY and CDR2 SMNVEV (reference sequence). This CDR3 is 13 amino acids long. The V gene lost 4 bases and the J gene lost 0 bases, with 5 bases spanning the gap. This CDR3 is CASSYPSTDTQYF. Here the CDR3 DNA reads TGTGCCAGCAGTTACCCCAGCACAGATACGCAGTATTTT.

The chain links TRBV7-9 to TRBJ2-3; tentatively, D is TRBD1 or TRBD2 (5 bases each). The CDR3 covers 16 residues. V lost 1 base to trimming and J lost 1 base, with 12 bases between them. Germline assignment: CDR1 SEHNR and CDR2 FQNEAQ (reference sequence). Here the CDR3 reads CASSLVDRGGTDTQYF. CDR3 DNA sequence: TGTGCCAGCAGCTTAGTAGATAGGGGAGGCACAGATACGCAGTATTTT.

The genes are TRBV7-2 and TRBJ1-1; D may be TRBD1 (6 bases). The V and J ends lost 1 base and 6 bases respectively, with 18 bases between them. This CDR3 spans 16 amino acids. Germline V gene lookup returns CDR1 SGHTA and CDR2 FQGNSA. The CDR3 nucleotides are TGTGCCAGCAGCTTAGTAGGGGGAGGGTCCCACGCTGAAGCTTTCTTT. Translating gives CASSLVGGGSHAEAFF.